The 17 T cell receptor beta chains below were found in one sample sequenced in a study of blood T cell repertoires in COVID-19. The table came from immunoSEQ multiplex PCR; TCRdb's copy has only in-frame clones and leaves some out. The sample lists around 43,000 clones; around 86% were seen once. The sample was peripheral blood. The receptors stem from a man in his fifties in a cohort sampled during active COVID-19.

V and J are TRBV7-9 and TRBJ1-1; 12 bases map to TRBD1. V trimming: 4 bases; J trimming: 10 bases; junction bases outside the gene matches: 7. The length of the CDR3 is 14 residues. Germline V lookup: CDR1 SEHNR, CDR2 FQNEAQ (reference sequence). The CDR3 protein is CASSSGTGGFRAFF. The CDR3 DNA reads TGTGCCAGCAGCTCCGGGACAGGGGGCTTTAGAGCTTTCTTT.

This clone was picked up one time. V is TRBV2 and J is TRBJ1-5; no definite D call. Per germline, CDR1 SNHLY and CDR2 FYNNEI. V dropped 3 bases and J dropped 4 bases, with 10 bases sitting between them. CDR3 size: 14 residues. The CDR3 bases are TGTGCCAGCAGTGATGAGGCGGGTAATCAGCCCCAGCATTTT. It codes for CASSDEAGNQPQHF.

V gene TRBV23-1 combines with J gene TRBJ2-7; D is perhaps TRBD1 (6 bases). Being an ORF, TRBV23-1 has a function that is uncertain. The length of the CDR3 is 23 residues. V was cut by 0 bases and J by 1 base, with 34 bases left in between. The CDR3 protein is CASSQSIRGQLARRFIVSYEQYV. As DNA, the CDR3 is TGCGCCAGCAGTCAATCGATCCGCGGACAGCTGGCCCGGCGGTTCATAGTATCCTACGAGCAGTACGTC.

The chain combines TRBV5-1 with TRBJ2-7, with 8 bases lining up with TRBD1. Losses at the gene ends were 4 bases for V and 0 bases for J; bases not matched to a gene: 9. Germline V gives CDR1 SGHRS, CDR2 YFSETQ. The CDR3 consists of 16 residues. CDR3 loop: CASSPQGVQSSYEQYF. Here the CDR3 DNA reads TGCGCCAGCAGCCCACAGGGGGTCCAGAGCTCCTACGAGCAGTACTTC.

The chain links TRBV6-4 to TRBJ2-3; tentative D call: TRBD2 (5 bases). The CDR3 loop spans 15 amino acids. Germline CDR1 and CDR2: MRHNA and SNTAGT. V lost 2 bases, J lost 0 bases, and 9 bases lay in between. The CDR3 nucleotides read TGTGCCAGCAGTGACCAAGCGGAAAGCACAGATACGCAGTATTTT. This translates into CASSDQAESTDTQYF.

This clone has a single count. CDR3 nucleotide sequence: TGTGCCAGCAGCGACCAAGCAGGGATCTCTGGTTCTGAAGCTTTCTTT. Translated: CASSDQAGISGSEAFF. This chain connects TRBV9 to TRBJ1-1, with a possible D match to TRBD1 (5 bases). Germline CDR1 and CDR2: SGDLS and YYNGEE. This CDR3 comprises 16 residues. V gave up 3 bases and J gave up 6 bases, with 21 bases separating them.

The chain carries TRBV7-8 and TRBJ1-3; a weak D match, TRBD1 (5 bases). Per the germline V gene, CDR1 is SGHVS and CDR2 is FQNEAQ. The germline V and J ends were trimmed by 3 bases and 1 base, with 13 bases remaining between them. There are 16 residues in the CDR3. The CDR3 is CASSFGRAHSGNTIYF. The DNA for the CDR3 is TGTGCCAGCAGCTTTGGCAGGGCTCATTCTGGAAACACCATATATTTT.

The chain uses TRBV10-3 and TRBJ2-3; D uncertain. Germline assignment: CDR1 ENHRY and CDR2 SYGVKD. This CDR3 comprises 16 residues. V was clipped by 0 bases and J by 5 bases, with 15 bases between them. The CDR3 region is CAISESKDPLGDTQYF. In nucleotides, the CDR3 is TGTGCCATCAGTGAGTCTAAAGACCCCCTAGGAGATACGCAGTATTTT.

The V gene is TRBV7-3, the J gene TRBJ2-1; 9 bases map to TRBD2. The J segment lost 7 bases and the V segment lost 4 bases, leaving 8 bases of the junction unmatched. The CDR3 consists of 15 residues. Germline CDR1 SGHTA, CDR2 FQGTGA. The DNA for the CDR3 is TGTGCCAGCAGCTCCCAGCGGGGGGCCGGAAATGAGCAGTTCTTC. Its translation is CASSSQRGAGNEQFF.

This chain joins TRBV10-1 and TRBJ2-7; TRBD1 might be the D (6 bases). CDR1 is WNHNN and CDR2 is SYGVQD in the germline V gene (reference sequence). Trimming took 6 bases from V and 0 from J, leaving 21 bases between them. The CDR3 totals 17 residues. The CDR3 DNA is TGCGCCAGCAGCCCCCGACCGGGACACGGGCCCTCCTACGAGCAGTACGTC. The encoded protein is CASSPRPGHGPSYEQYV.

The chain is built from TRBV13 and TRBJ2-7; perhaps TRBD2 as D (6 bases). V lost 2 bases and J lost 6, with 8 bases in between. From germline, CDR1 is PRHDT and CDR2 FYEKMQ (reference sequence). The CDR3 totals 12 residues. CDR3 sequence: CASSLLRGEQYV. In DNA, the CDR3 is TGTGCCAGCAGCTTATTGCGGGGCGAGCAGTACGTC.

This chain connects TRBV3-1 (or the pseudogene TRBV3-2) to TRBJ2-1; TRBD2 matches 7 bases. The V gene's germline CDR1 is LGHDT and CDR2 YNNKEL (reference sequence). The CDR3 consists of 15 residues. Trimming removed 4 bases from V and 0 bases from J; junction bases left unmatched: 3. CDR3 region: CASSPLAVSYNEQFF. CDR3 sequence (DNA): TGTGCCAGCAGCCCCCTAGCGGTCTCCTACAATGAGCAGTTCTTC.

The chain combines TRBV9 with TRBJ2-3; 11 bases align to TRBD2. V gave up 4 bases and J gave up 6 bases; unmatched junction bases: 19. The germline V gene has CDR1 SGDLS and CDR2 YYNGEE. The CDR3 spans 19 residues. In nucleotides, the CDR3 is TGTGCCAGCAGCAACAGCTTATTGAGCGTAGCGGGGGGGGCGGATACGCAGTATTTT. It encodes CASSNSLLSVAGGADTQYF.

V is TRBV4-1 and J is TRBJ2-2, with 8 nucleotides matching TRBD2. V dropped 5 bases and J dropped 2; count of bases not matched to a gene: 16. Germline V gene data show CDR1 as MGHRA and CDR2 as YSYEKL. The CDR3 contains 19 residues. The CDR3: CASSSRKLSGGPNTGELFF. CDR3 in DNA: TGCGCCAGCAGCTCAAGGAAATTGAGCGGGGGACCCAACACCGGGGAGCTGTTTTTT.

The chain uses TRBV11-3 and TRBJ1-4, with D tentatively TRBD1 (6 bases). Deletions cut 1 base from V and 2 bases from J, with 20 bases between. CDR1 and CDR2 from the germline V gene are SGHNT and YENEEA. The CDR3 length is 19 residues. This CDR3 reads CASSLAGWDKPITNEKLFF. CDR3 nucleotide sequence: TGTGCCAGCAGCTTAGCTGGATGGGACAAACCCATCACTAATGAAAAACTGTTTTTT.

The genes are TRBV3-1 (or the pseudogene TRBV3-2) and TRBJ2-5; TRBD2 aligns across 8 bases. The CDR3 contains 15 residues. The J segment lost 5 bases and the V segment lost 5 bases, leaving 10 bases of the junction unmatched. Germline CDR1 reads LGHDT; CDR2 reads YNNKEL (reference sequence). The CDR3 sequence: CASSGRTSGPETQYF. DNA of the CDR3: TGTGCCAGCAGCGGCCGAACTAGCGGACCGGAGACCCAGTACTTC.

Here the CDR3 reads CASSLMGPWTSGGAQFF. For the CDR3, the DNA is TGTGCCAGCAGCCTTATGGGACCGTGGACTAGCGGGGGGGCCCAGTTCTTC. V is TRBV7-2 and J is TRBJ2-1; 15 bases map to TRBD2. Germline V lookup: CDR1 SGHTA, CDR2 FQGNSA. The CDR3 has 17 amino acids. The junction had 15 bases not matched to a gene; V was cut back by 5 bases and J by 13 bases.